This passage covers 25 T cell receptor beta chains from one sample sequenced in a study of blood T cell repertoires in COVID-19. Measured with immunoSEQ multiplex PCR; TCRdb has only the in-frame clones, and not every one. The sample contains hundreds of thousands of clones, roughly 85% of which appear only once. Sample: peripheral blood. Receptors originate from a human donor in a cohort sampled during active COVID-19.

V is TRBV11-2 and J is TRBJ1-1; no clear D. This CDR3 region has 15 residues. Germline loops: CDR1 SGHAT, CDR2 FQNNGV. Between the trimmed V and J ends, which lost 0 bases and 2 bases, there was a span of 10 bases. DNA of the CDR3: TGTGCCAGCAGCTTAGACAGGCTCTATAACACTGAAGCTTTCTTT. Amino acid sequence: CASSLDRLYNTEAFF.

This clone was picked up one time. The chain links TRBV9 to TRBJ1-6, with 8 bases fitting TRBD1. There are 15 residues in the CDR3. V lost 1 base and J lost 10; bases outside the gene matches: 7. The germline CDR1 and CDR2 sequences are SGDLS and YYNGEE. This chain's CDR3 is CASSVLDRVGSPLHF. The DNA of the CDR3 is TGTGCCAGCAGCGTACTGGACAGGGTCGGATCACCCCTCCACTTT.

The V call is TRBV5-4, the J call TRBJ2-1; a weak D match, TRBD2 (6 bases). CDR1 is SGHNT and CDR2 is YYREEE in the germline V gene (reference sequence). CDR3 size: 16 residues. Trimming shortened V by 4 bases and J by 2 bases, and 16 bases separated the two germline ends. The CDR3 bases are TGTGCCAGCAGCGATGATCGTAGCGGAACCTACAATGAGCAGTTCTTC. Its translation: CASSDDRSGTYNEQFF.

V is TRBV6-1 and J is TRBJ2-7, with 9 bases identical to TRBD2. Germline V lookup: CDR1 MNHNS, CDR2 SASEGT. This CDR3 region has 16 residues. The trim removed 3 bases at V and 2 bases at J, leaving 8 bases unmatched. CDR3 DNA: TGTGCCAGCAGTGATCGGGGACTAGCTGTAGCCTACGAGCAGTACTTC. Translated: CASSDRGLAVAYEQYF.

This clone appeared once. The rearrangement joins TRBV18 to TRBJ2-1; 13 bases fit TRBD2. Germline lookup yields CDR1 KGHSH and CDR2 LQKENI. This CDR3 region has 16 residues. The V gene end was trimmed by 4 bases and the J gene end by 5 bases; junction bases not matched to a gene: 5. The CDR3 nucleotides are TGTGCCAGCTCACGGGGACTAGCGGGACGGGACAATGAGCAGTTCTTC. Translating it yields CASSRGLAGRDNEQFF. Full variable domain (remainder filled in from reference TRBV18 and TRBJ2-1): NAGVMQNPRHLVRRRGQEARLRCSPMKGHSHVYWYRQLPEEGLKFMVYLQKENIIDESGMPKERFSAEFPKEGPSILRIQQVVRGDSAAYFCASSRGLAGRDNEQFFGPGTRLTVL.

V usage is TRBV9 and J usage is TRBJ2-7; D is possibly TRBD1 (6 bases). V gave up 4 bases and J gave up 6 bases, with 11 bases separating them. The germline gives CDR1 SGDLS, CDR2 YYNGEE. This CDR3 comprises 12 residues. CDR3 DNA sequence: TGTGCCAGCAGCTCGGACAGAGGCGAGCAGTACTTC. This translates into CASSSDRGEQYF.

The rearrangement joins TRBV27 to TRBJ2-3; TRBD2 matches 9 bases. Trimming took 8 bases from V and 5 from J; bases not matched to a gene: 11. The V gene's germline CDR1 is MNHEY and CDR2 SMNVEV (reference sequence). The CDR3 loop spans 15 amino acids. The CDR3 nucleotides are TGTGCCAGCGGTAGCGGGAGAGGAGCCGGAGATACGCAGTATTTT. This sequence encodes CASGSGRGAGDTQYF.

The chain joins TRBV29-1 to TRBJ1-2; 8 bases map to TRBD1. CDR3 length: 13 residues. J lost 8 bases, V lost 6 bases, and 11 bases had no gene match. The germline CDR1 and CDR2 sequences are SQVTM and ANQGSEA. CDR3 DNA: TGCAGCGTGGGTCGGCAGGGGGCTGGAGGCTACACCTTC. It specifies CSVGRQGAGGYTF.

The rearrangement uses TRBV19 and TRBJ2-2, with a weak D call TRBD1 (5 bases). Trimming took off 1 base at V and 7 bases at J, with 7 bases between the two ends. In germline, CDR1 is LNHDA, CDR2 SQIVND (reference sequence). CDR3 length equals 13 residues. The CDR3 here is CASSIGQIGELFF. The CDR3 DNA reads as TGTGCCAGTAGTATAGGACAGATCGGGGAGCTGTTTTTT.

The rearrangement uses TRBV5-1 and TRBJ2-2; D is uncertain. The CDR3 length is 15 residues. Germline V gene lookup returns CDR1 SGHRS and CDR2 YFSETQ. V shed 5 bases and J shed 0 bases, with 11 bases lying between them. The CDR3 reads CASRGTVSNTGELFF. The CDR3 DNA is TGCGCCAGCAGGGGCACGGTTTCGAACACCGGGGAGCTGTTTTTT.

CDR3 protein: CASSIGGTSDEQYF. As DNA, the CDR3 is TGTGCCAGTAGTATAGGTGGGACATCAGACGAGCAGTACTTC. J is TRBJ2-7 and V is TRBV19; a possible D gene is TRBD1 (6 bases). Germline loops: CDR1 LNHDA, CDR2 SQIVND (reference sequence). The V and J ends lost 1 base and 5 bases respectively, with 12 bases between them. The CDR3 runs to 14 residues.

This clone has a handful of counts. This rearrangement joins TRBV5-1 to TRBJ2-3, with D unresolved. CDR3 length: 12 amino acids. Germline V CDR1 and CDR2: SGHRS, YFSETQ. V gave up 3 bases and J gave up 8 bases, with 10 bases separating them. CDR3 sequence (DNA): TGCGCCAGCAGCTCTGGGTTAGCTACGCAGTATTTT. Residues: CASSSGLATQYF.

The chain recombines TRBV5-3 with TRBJ2-7; D remains ambiguous. TRBV5-3 is an ORF for which the function is uncertain. This CDR3 spans 10 amino acids. V was clipped by 7 bases and J by 2 bases, with 4 bases between them. CDR3 sequence: CARGPYEQYF. CDR3 in DNA: TGTGCCAGAGGGCCCTACGAGCAGTACTTC.

V gene TRBV28 combines with J gene TRBJ2-5, with TRBD2 matching 11 bases. The CDR3 runs 16 residues. J lost 6 bases, V lost 2 bases, and 8 bases had no gene match. Germline CDR1 reads MDHEN; CDR2 reads SYDVKM. The CDR3 DNA is TGTGCCAGCAGTTTAATTGTAGCGGGAGGGCAAAAGACCCAGTACTTC. This gives the protein CASSLIVAGGQKTQYF.

V is TRBV7-2 and J is TRBJ1-5, with 8 bases identical to TRBD1. Germline lookup yields CDR1 SGHTA and CDR2 FQGNSA. This CDR3 region has 16 residues. V shed 1 base and J 0 bases; nucleotides not matched to a gene: 2. CDR3 protein: CASSLVGTGSNQPQHF. CDR3 coding DNA: TGTGCCAGCAGCTTAGTGGGGACAGGTAGCAATCAGCCCCAGCATTTT.

The chain uses TRBV7-2 and TRBJ2-3, with D possibly TRBD2 on 6 matching bases. The CDR3 totals 17 residues. The V gene's germline CDR1 is SGHTA and CDR2 FQGNSA. With 5 bases removed from V and 2 bases from J, the gap between germline ends came to 20 bases. This CDR3 reads CASSTFPRGIPTDTQYF. CDR3 bases: TGTGCCAGCAGCACGTTCCCTCGGGGGATCCCCACAGATACGCAGTATTTT.

The CDR3 bases are TGCAGCGTTGTACTGGGACTAGACCCGGGAGAGACCCAGTACTTC. Translated: CSVVLGLDPGETQYF. This sequence joins TRBV29-1 and TRBJ2-5; 8 nucleotides line up with TRBD2. Per germline, CDR1 SQVTM and CDR2 ANQGSEA. This CDR3 has 15 residues. Germline trimming cut 4 bases from V and 4 bases from J; bases unmatched to any gene: 11.

The genes are TRBV30 and TRBJ2-1; 10 nucleotides agree with TRBD2. The CDR3 runs 15 residues. Per the germline V gene, CDR1 is GTSNPN and CDR2 is SVGIG (reference sequence). Trimming removed 0 bases from V and 4 bases from J; junction bases left unmatched: 3. The CDR3 bases are TGTGCCTGGAGTGTACTAGCGGGGTCTTACAATGAGCAGTTCTTC. This encodes CAWSVLAGSYNEQFF.

V is TRBV4-1 and J is TRBJ1-3; D is unresolved. Germline V gene data show CDR1 as MGHRA and CDR2 as YSYEKL. This CDR3 has 17 amino acids. V was shortened by 0 bases and J by 4 bases, with 16 bases between the two germline ends. CDR3 region: CASSQEAGGLSGNTIYF. The CDR3 coding sequence is TGCGCCAGCAGCCAAGAGGCGGGAGGTCTCTCCGGAAACACCATATATTTT.

The chain combines TRBV19 with TRBJ2-2, with D possibly being TRBD1 (7 bases). The CDR3 contains 15 residues. Per germline, CDR1 LNHDA and CDR2 SQIVND (reference sequence). Trimming shortened V by 7 bases and J by 5 bases, and 17 bases separated the two germline ends. Here the CDR3 DNA reads TGTGCCAGTACAGGGGGAGGAACTCAAACCGGGGAGCTGTTTTTT. Amino acid sequence: CASTGGGTQTGELFF.

Written as DNA, the CDR3 is TGTGCCAGCAGTTTACAGGGGACCTACGAGCAGTACTTC. It yields the protein CASSLQGTYEQYF. The chain carries TRBV7-9 and TRBJ2-7; 7 nucleotides align to TRBD1. The CDR3 length is 13 residues. Germline CDR1 reads SEHNR; CDR2 reads FQNEAQ (reference sequence). Unmatched junction bases numbered 4, after V lost 6 bases and J lost 2 bases.

The rearrangement links TRBV27 to TRBJ2-2, with D uncertain. The CDR3 is made up of 15 amino acids. V was pared by 7 bases and J by 7 bases, with 19 bases between. CDR1 is MNHEY, CDR2 SMNVEV, per germline (reference sequence). This chain's CDR3 is CASTPSRNVGGELFF. The CDR3 DNA is TGTGCCAGCACGCCCTCGAGGAATGTAGGCGGGGAGCTGTTTTTT.

This sequence joins TRBV2 and TRBJ2-1; 8 positions agree with TRBD1. V was clipped by 9 bases and J by 9 bases; unmatched bases: 7. The CDR3 spans 12 residues. Germline CDR1 is SNHLY and CDR2 is FYNNEI. In nucleotides, the CDR3 is TGTGCCAGGAGGACAGGGTCAACTGAGCAGTTCTTC. Its protein is CARRTGSTEQFF.

The rearrangement uses TRBV5-4 and TRBJ2-6, with D maybe TRBD1 (6 bases). The ends were cut back, 2 bases at V and 3 bases at J, with 9 bases in the middle. The germline CDR1 and CDR2 sequences are SGHNT and YYREEE (reference sequence). There are 15 residues in the CDR3. The CDR3 nucleotides read TGTGCCAGCAGCTTTGGGGGCGGTGGGGCCAACGTCCTGACTTTC. Its translation is CASSFGGGGANVLTF. The complete variable domain, with remaining parts taken from reference TRBV5-4 and TRBJ2-6, reads ETGVTQSPTHLIKTRGQQVTLRCSSQSGHNTVSWYQQALGQGPQFIFQYYREEENGRGNFPPRFSGLQFPNYSSELNVNALELDDSALYLCASSFGGGGANVLTFGAGSRLTVL.

This sequence joins TRBV6-4 and TRBJ2-1, with 7 bases identical to TRBD2. V shed 2 bases, J shed 4 bases, and the junction held 8 bases outside the gene matches. The CDR3 is made up of 16 amino acids. Germline V gene data show CDR1 as MRHNA and CDR2 as SNTAGT. The CDR3 sequence: CASSDRGEQPYNEQFF. For the CDR3, the DNA is TGTGCCAGCAGTGACCGGGGGGAGCAACCTTACAATGAGCAGTTCTTC.